The clone carrying this T cell receptor beta chain was recorded once. These data come from a study of blood T cell repertoires in COVID-19. CDR3 length equals 12 residues. From germline, CDR1 is SGHTA and CDR2 FQGNSA. V lost 3 bases, J lost 13 bases, and 15 bases lay in between. Method: immunoSEQ multiplex PCR; TCRdb's copy keeps in-frame clones and lacks some. The sample shows 200,000 to 250,000 clones, roughly nine tenths of them seen only once. The V gene is TRBV7-2, the J gene TRBJ2-5, with a tentative D call TRBD1 (6 bases). The sequence derives from a woman aged 25 to 39 who had recovered from COVID-19. The sequenced sample was PBMCs or T cells enriched from blood (not recorded which). CDR3 in amino acids: CASSFNQGSGYF. CDR3 DNA sequence: TGTGCCAGCAGCTTTAACCAGGGGTCAGGGTACTTC. The whole variable domain, filled in from reference TRBV7-2 and TRBJ2-5, reads GAGVSQSPSNKVTEKGKDVELRCDPISGHTALYWYRQSLGQGLEFLIYFQGNSAPDKSGLPSDRFSAERTGGSVSTLTIQRTQQEDSAVYLCASSFNQGSGYFGPGTRLLVL.